These 3 T cell receptor beta chains came from one sample sequenced in a study of blood T cell repertoires in COVID-19. Method: immunoSEQ multiplex PCR; TCRdb's copy keeps in-frame clones and lacks some. The table lists about 170,000 clones, around 80% of them singletons. What was sequenced was PBMCs or T cells enriched from blood (not recorded which). Receptors originate from a woman in her 70s in a cohort exposed to, infected with or recovered from COVID-19 (not recorded which).

There are a few counts of this clone. The genes are TRBV10-1 and TRBJ2-2; D unclear. This CDR3 spans 15 amino acids. Germline values: CDR1 WNHNN, CDR2 SYGVQD (reference sequence). V was clipped by 5 bases and J by 5 bases, with 15 bases between them. CDR3 bases: TGCGCCAGCAGTCGCGCCCAGCGAGATACCGGGGAGCTGTTTTTT. It yields the protein CASSRAQRDTGELFF.

The rearrangement uses TRBV18 and TRBJ1-1; 8 bases are shared with TRBD1. Germline values: CDR1 KGHSH, CDR2 LQKENI. The CDR3 has 13 amino acids. V shed 3 bases and J 5 bases; nucleotides not matched to a gene: 2. CDR3 in DNA: TGTGCCAGCTCACCGGACAGGGAAACTGAAGCTTTCTTT. Translating gives CASSPDRETEAFF. The full variable domain, in which reference TRBV18 and TRBJ1-1 provide the parts outside the CDR3, is NAGVMQNPRHLVRRRGQEARLRCSPMKGHSHVYWYRQLPEEGLKFMVYLQKENIIDESGMPKERFSAEFPKEGPSILRIQQVVRGDSAAYFCASSPDRETEAFFGQGTRLTVV.

The chain employs TRBV30 and TRBJ1-1; tentatively, D is TRBD1 (6 bases). V lost 1 base and J 1 base, leaving 7 bases between the germline ends. The CDR3 is 13 residues long. The germline V gene encodes CDR1 GTSNPN and CDR2 SVGIG (reference sequence). The CDR3 sequence: CAWSEGQNTEAFF. For the CDR3, the DNA is TGTGCCTGGAGTGAGGGACAGAACACTGAAGCTTTCTTT.